These T cell receptor beta chains were read from a single sample in a study of T cell repertoires in aging, cancer and after chemotherapy. One entry per CDR3 protein, called by TCRdb with MiXCR from the multiplex PCR reads. The sample carries over 10,000 distinct CDR3 sequences, approximately 21% recorded once. Sequencing was performed on blood. The receptors originated from a human donor in good health. Both conserved end residues are part of each CDR3. The D gene is left open where the match is weak. Clone size, where shown, is once, few, many, or a class for clones that have expanded.

size: once
V: TRBV20-1
J: TRBJ2-1
D: .
CDR3: CSATRGQGQFF
DNA: TGCAGTGCGACCCGGGGCCAAGGGCAGTTCTTC

size: many
V: TRBV20-1
J: TRBJ1-5
D: .
CDR3: CSASVSNQPQHF
DNA: TGCAGTGCTAGTGTTAGCAATCAGCCCCAGCATTTT

size: .
V: TRBV12-3/TRBV12-4
J: TRBJ1-1
D: TRBD1
CDR3: CVSTRTGNTEAFF
DNA: TGTGTCAGCACAAGGACAGGGAACACTGAAGCTTTCTTT

size: many
V: TRBV6-5
J: TRBJ1-1
D: .
CDR3: CASSPTLDSWLFTEAFF
DNA: TGTGCCAGCAGTCCTACTCTGGACAGTTGGTTGTTCACTGAAGCTTTCTTT

size: medium-sized
V: TRBV6-5
J: TRBJ2-7
D: TRBD2
CDR3: CASSYVGAGGSYEQYF
DNA: TGTGCCAGCAGTTACGTAGGAGCGGGGGGATCCTACGAGCAGTACTTC

size: .
V: TRBV20-1
J: TRBJ2-3
D: .
CDR3: CSASRVPASGQYF
DNA: TGCAGTGCTTCCCGGGTACCAGCCTCAGGGCAGTATTTT

size: medium-sized
V: TRBV6-1
J: TRBJ2-2
D: .
CDR3: CASDFPEGPNTGELFF
DNA: TGTGCCAGCGACTTCCCGGAAGGCCCGAACACCGGGGAGCTGTTTTTT

size: many
V: TRBV7-6
J: TRBJ2-7
D: .
CDR3: CASSLYPPNRPYEQYF
DNA: TGTGCCAGCAGCTTATATCCACCTAATCGCCCCTACGAGCAGTACTTC

size: few
V: TRBV4-3
J: TRBJ2-7
D: TRBD1
CDR3: CASSRDRGTYEQYF
DNA: TGCGCCAGCAGCCGAGACAGGGGGACCTACGAGCAGTACTTC

size: few
V: TRBV5-6
J: TRBJ2-7
D: .
CDR3: CASSFDVSYEQYF
DNA: TGTGCCAGCAGCTTTGACGTATCTTACGAGCAGTACTTC

size: many
V: TRBV20-1
J: TRBJ2-7
D: TRBD1
CDR3: CSALDRGKVHEQYF
DNA: TGCAGTGCTTTGGACAGGGGGAAGGTCCACGAGCAGTACTTC

size: many
V: TRBV20-1
J: TRBJ2-2
D: .
CDR3: CSARDIGADTGELFF
DNA: TGCAGTGCTAGAGATATAGGGGCCGACACCGGGGAGCTGTTTTTT

size: medium-sized
V: TRBV6-5
J: TRBJ1-3
D: TRBD1
CDR3: CASSYQTGEWGGNTIYF
DNA: TGTGCCAGCAGTTACCAGACAGGGGAGTGGGGAGGAAACACCATATATTTT